These 4 T cell receptor beta chains share one sample of origin, sequenced in a study of graft-versus-host responses after intestinal transplantation. Their cognate antigens are unknown. Clones were read by immunoSEQ multiplex PCR, and TCRdb kept only the in-frame ones, dropping some. The sample carries approximately 46,000 clones, 65% to 85% recorded once. The sequencing here drew on unstimulated CD4+ T cells sorted from spleen or lymph node cells, taken before transplant. The receptors come from a human donor who was the organ donor for an intestinal transplant.

This clone was picked up one time. V gene TRBV5-6 combines with J gene TRBJ1-1, with D unclear. The CDR3 has 14 amino acids. Trimming removed 1 base from V and 3 bases from J, with 10 bases in between. Germline CDR1 and CDR2: SGHDT and YYEEEE. The DNA for the CDR3 is TGTGCCAGCAGCTTGAATCGCCACTACACTGAAGCTTTCTTT. Protein sequence: CASSLNRHYTEAFF.

This chain joins TRBV9 and TRBJ2-7; 11 bases line up with TRBD2. CDR3 length: 17 residues. Germline CDR1 reads SGDLS; CDR2 reads YYNGEE. Trimming took 0 bases from V and 6 from J; bases not matched to a gene: 11. The CDR3 is CASSVGGSTSGKIEQYF. Written as DNA, the CDR3 is TGTGCCAGCAGCGTAGGGGGTTCGACTAGCGGGAAAATCGAGCAGTACTTC.

The rearrangement links TRBV27 to TRBJ1-2; 8 positions agree with TRBD1. The J segment lost 8 bases and the V segment lost 7 bases, leaving 12 bases of the junction unmatched. The CDR3 has 14 amino acids. Germline V gene sequence: CDR1 MNHEY, CDR2 SMNVEV (reference sequence). The CDR3 sequence: CASTPSGRGQGYTF. The CDR3 nucleotides read TGTGCCAGCACCCCATCGGGCAGGGGGCAAGGCTACACCTTC.

V and J are TRBV10-3 and TRBJ2-1; TRBD1 aligns across 11 bases. The germline CDR1 and CDR2 sequences are ENHRY and SYGVKD. After removal of 5 bases from V and 5 bases from J, the junction contained 8 bases not matched to a gene. The CDR3 extends over 16 amino acids. CDR3 sequence: CAISPYRDRGNNEQFF. The CDR3 region has the DNA TGTGCCATCAGTCCTTACCGGGACAGGGGGAACAATGAGCAGTTCTTC.